A selection of T cell receptor beta chains follows, all from one sample in a study of radiotherapy plus CTLA-4 blockade in lung cancer. TCRdb's table, derived via immunoSEQ multiplex PCR, lists solely in-frame clones and lacks some. The repertoire holds approximately 94,000 clones, approximately 82% seen once, with 20% to 30% in the top ten. The sample was peripheral blood, taken from a patient treated with radiotherapy plus ipilimumab. These receptors were collected from a human donor with non-small cell lung cancer that progressed on radiotherapy plus ipilimumab. The CDR3 runs from the conserved cysteine through the conserved F or W. Fields, in order: V gene, clone size, D gene, CDR3 protein. The D gene is left open where the match is weak. The listing skips clone size in some rows; elsewhere it reads once, few, many or a size class.

v_gene: TRBV7-9; abundance: NA; d_gene: TRBD1; CDR3aa: CASSRPGQASTF
v_gene: TRBV4-2; abundance: once; d_gene: NA; CDR3aa: CASSQESQRHNEQFF
v_gene: TRBV10-3; abundance: NA; d_gene: NA; CDR3aa: CAIRSSLTGANVLTF
v_gene: TRBV6-6; abundance: once; d_gene: NA; CDR3aa: CASSYALGLENTEAFF
v_gene: TRBV6-1; abundance: once; d_gene: NA; CDR3aa: CASSDILTVTDTQYF
v_gene: TRBV30; abundance: NA; d_gene: NA; CDR3aa: CAWSVGQHTQYF
v_gene: TRBV28; abundance: NA; d_gene: NA; CDR3aa: CASIPPGTYGYTF
v_gene: TRBV6-5; abundance: NA; d_gene: TRBD1; CDR3aa: CASSYTGDDNQPQHF
v_gene: TRBV28; abundance: NA; d_gene: TRBD1; CDR3aa: CASRDPPGQGNYGYTF
v_gene: TRBV7-9; abundance: NA; d_gene: NA; CDR3aa: CASSQVQRTGELFF
v_gene: TRBV11-2; abundance: NA; d_gene: NA; CDR3aa: CASSLDSPGSYGYTF
v_gene: TRBV9; abundance: NA; d_gene: TRBD2; CDR3aa: CASSVSGGIQETQYF
v_gene: TRBV29-1; abundance: NA; d_gene: NA; CDR3aa: CSVVVYTQYF
v_gene: TRBV7-9; abundance: once; d_gene: TRBD1; CDR3aa: CASSRTGTNTGELFF
v_gene: TRBV6-5; abundance: NA; d_gene: NA; CDR3aa: CASSYPAPSGYNEQFF
v_gene: TRBV6-5; abundance: once; d_gene: NA; CDR3aa: CASSRNTGELFF
v_gene: TRBV11-2; abundance: NA; d_gene: NA; CDR3aa: CASSPREGAGTGELFF
v_gene: TRBV6-1; abundance: NA; d_gene: NA; CDR3aa: CASMDALIGELFF
v_gene: TRBV27; abundance: NA; d_gene: TRBD2; CDR3aa: CASSLSAPGLAQRNNEQFF
v_gene: TRBV5-1; abundance: few; d_gene: NA; CDR3aa: CASSLGTTMDTQYF
v_gene: TRBV5-8; abundance: NA; d_gene: NA; CDR3aa: CASTKLPGQPQHF
v_gene: TRBV2; abundance: NA; d_gene: NA; CDR3aa: CASRRSGLTDTQYF
v_gene: TRBV5-1; abundance: NA; d_gene: NA; CDR3aa: CASSGGTGYGYTF
v_gene: TRBV7-9; abundance: NA; d_gene: NA; CDR3aa: CASSSSTGRSVGYTF
v_gene: TRBV5-1; abundance: NA; d_gene: NA; CDR3aa: CASSLVGPVGGELFF
v_gene: TRBV9; abundance: NA; d_gene: NA; CDR3aa: CASSNPENTEAFF
v_gene: TRBV10-3; abundance: NA; d_gene: NA; CDR3aa: CAISGESNEKLFF
v_gene: TRBV27; abundance: NA; d_gene: TRBD1; CDR3aa: CATGTGGSGNTIYF
v_gene: TRBV14; abundance: NA; d_gene: TRBD1; CDR3aa: CASSLLGQGNGYTF
v_gene: TRBV11-2; abundance: NA; d_gene: NA; CDR3aa: CASSPQGRQETQYF
v_gene: TRBV6-6; abundance: NA; d_gene: NA; CDR3aa: CASSEDGGYTF
v_gene: TRBV19; abundance: NA; d_gene: NA; CDR3aa: CASSMGDNPSEAFF
v_gene: TRBV6-5; abundance: NA; d_gene: TRBD2; CDR3aa: CASSNPGLGGETQYF
v_gene: TRBV11-1; abundance: few; d_gene: NA; CDR3aa: CASSLERTAPGNTIYF
v_gene: TRBV27; abundance: NA; d_gene: NA; CDR3aa: CASSLLGQSSYNEQFF
v_gene: TRBV5-1; abundance: few; d_gene: NA; CDR3aa: CASSLGGVNTEAFF
v_gene: TRBV10-2; abundance: once; d_gene: TRBD2; CDR3aa: CASSAGSGGPPYEQYF
v_gene: TRBV28; abundance: NA; d_gene: NA; CDR3aa: CASSLGGSSYNEQFF
v_gene: TRBV7-6; abundance: NA; d_gene: NA; CDR3aa: CASSIAAETQYF
v_gene: TRBV28; abundance: NA; d_gene: NA; CDR3aa: CASSSPGPYEQFF
v_gene: TRBV27; abundance: NA; d_gene: NA; CDR3aa: CASSFSPGDLYTEAFF
v_gene: TRBV4-1; abundance: once; d_gene: TRBD2; CDR3aa: CASSQAPRASGHTGELFF
v_gene: TRBV7-2; abundance: many; d_gene: TRBD2; CDR3aa: CASSSLAAYEQYF
v_gene: TRBV4-1; abundance: few; d_gene: NA; CDR3aa: CASSQVELGGYEQYF
v_gene: TRBV7-2; abundance: NA; d_gene: NA; CDR3aa: CASSPGPSGNTIYF
v_gene: TRBV30; abundance: NA; d_gene: NA; CDR3aa: CAWSVSAGLYNEQFF
v_gene: TRBV25-1; abundance: few; d_gene: NA; CDR3aa: CASSVATDTQYF
v_gene: TRBV19; abundance: NA; d_gene: NA; CDR3aa: CASSIVPSPTTDTQYF
v_gene: TRBV10-1; abundance: NA; d_gene: NA; CDR3aa: CASRGRGGGDEKLFF
v_gene: TRBV10-3; abundance: NA; d_gene: TRBD2; CDR3aa: CAIRGLAEVNTGELFF
v_gene: TRBV5-1; abundance: NA; d_gene: TRBD2; CDR3aa: CASSFSPAGVGEQYF
v_gene: TRBV27; abundance: once; d_gene: NA; CDR3aa: CASSFSGLGLNYGYTF
v_gene: TRBV30; abundance: NA; d_gene: TRBD1; CDR3aa: CAWSLLRWGQIGKSGANVLTF
v_gene: TRBV5-4; abundance: few; d_gene: TRBD2; CDR3aa: CASSEGTSGRSRDTQYF